This T cell receptor (beta chain) was recorded in a study of blood T cell repertoires in COVID-19. Across the study: Donors in the United States, Italy and Spain gave samples during acute or convalescent COVID-19. The cDNA or gDNA used as material had been derived from T cells, B-cell-depleted T cells, or PBMCs.

Original processing notes: Reference gene primer amplification in the assay estimated nucleated cell counts. TCRdb's copy holds only in-frame clones and misses some; the assay was immunoSEQ multiplex PCR. The V and J calls and the clone size are those of that table, but D and trimming were determined from the DNA. The profile shows some 290,000 clones, 90% of them singletons. CDR3 size: 15 residues. Trimming at V came to 2 bases and at J to 8 bases, leaving 10 bases not matched to a gene. The germline V gene encodes CDR1 SGHTA and CDR2 FQGTGA. This clone occurred once. Sample: peripheral blood. The TCR was taken from a woman aged 40 to 50 with COVID-19, enrolled during active disease. The V call is TRBV7-3, the J call TRBJ2-7; 9 bases are a match to TRBD1. This CDR3 is CASSLGGTGRLKQYF. DNA of the CDR3: TGTGCCAGCAGCTTAGGCGGGACAGGGAGGTTGAAGCAGTACTTC.